This T cell receptor (beta chain) was identified during a study of T-cell memory formation after mild COVID-19. This CDR3 region has 18 residues. The germline CDR1 and CDR2 sequences are SGHTA and FQGNSA. Trimming removed 3 bases from V and 4 bases from J; junction bases left unmatched: 12. TCRdb re-called the 5' RACE reads with MiXCR, one entry per CDR3 protein. The table records around 530,000 distinct CDR3 sequences, about 20% of them present only once. The J gene is TRBJ2-3, the V gene TRBV7-2; TRBD2 matches 11 bases. The receptor's source is an adult woman who had mild COVID-19 (a few samples of this study predate the infection). Cell type and time point are not known. Material: PBMCs or a T cell subset sorted from them (not recorded which). The CDR3: CASSFTSGGLGAPDTQYF. The DNA of the CDR3 is TGTGCCAGCAGCTTTACTAGCGGGGGCCTAGGGGCCCCAGATACGCAGTATTTT.